This T cell receptor (beta chain) stems from a study of CD8+CD57+ T cells in acquired aplastic anemia. It was patients with CD8+CD57+ cell expansion by flow cytometry who were chosen for sequencing. Everyone among the patients had severe acquired aplastic anemia. With 0 bases removed from V and 1 base from J, the gap between germline ends came to 8 bases. CDR1 SGHDT and CDR2 YYEEEE come from the germline V gene. The length of the CDR3 is 14 residues. The TCR beta profiling, which covered VDJ combination and CDR3 sequence, was carried out using genomic DNA as the template. In TCRdb, the reads were re-called with MiXCR into one record per CDR3 protein. The sample has 150,000 to 200,000 distinct CDR3 sequences, more than 45% seen once.

The chain employs TRBV5-6 and TRBJ2-7; D is perhaps TRBD1 (6 bases). The sequenced sample consisted of sorted CD4+, CD8+, or CD8+CD57+ T cells (not recorded which) from PBMCs. This sequence was found in a human donor with aplastic anemia. This chain's CDR3 is CASSLGGTSYEQYF. The CDR3 nucleotides are TGTGCCAGCAGCTTGGGTGGGACATCCTACGAGCAGTACTTC.